The clone carrying this T cell receptor beta chain was seen only once. Antigen specificity is unknown. The data were obtained in a study of T-cell memory formation after mild COVID-19. Overall study results and limits: Among clones contracting day 15 to 85, CD4/CD8 was balanced, whereas later expanders leaned CD4+. Whether day 37 second-wave clones are SARS-CoV-2-specific was not confirmed.

TCRdb recomputed calls from the 5' RACE reads with MiXCR, one row per CDR3 protein. This table has roughly 510,000 distinct CDR3 sequences, about 18% appearing once. V was cut by 0 bases and J by 6 bases, with 16 bases left in between. Germline-derived CDR1 and CDR2 are SGHRS and YFSETQ. CDR3 length: 15 residues. Sequencing was done on a sample of PBMCs or a T cell subset sorted from them (not recorded which). This TCR was sampled from an adult woman who had mild COVID-19 (a few samples of this study predate the infection). Cell type and time point are not known. V and J are TRBV5-1 and TRBJ2-7; D perhaps matches TRBD1 (6 bases). This CDR3 reads CASSLATGLVFEQYF. CDR3 DNA: TGCGCCAGCAGCTTGGCCACAGGGTTGGTCTTCGAGCAGTACTTC.